What follows are 12 T cell receptor beta chains derived from one specimen sequenced in a study of T cells after yellow fever vaccination (dated by TCRdb to the late 2010s). The library was built by means of 5' RACE. Sequencer: Illumina NovaSeq 6000. TCRdb handled the public reads itself, with Q25 trimming in fastp and clone calling in MiXCR, and kept productive beta chains. Rows matching on CDR3 protein sequence are summarized as one entry with the most common DNA and genes. In this sample the table shows hundreds of thousands of distinct CDR3 sequences, roughly 3.5% of which occur a single time. 20% to 25% of the sample rests with the top ten. What the treatment or condition label conveys for this sample: live attenuated yellow fever vaccine strain. Material: PBMCs, obtained on the day of the yellow fever booster vaccination. All receptors come from a man in his late teens or twenties who received the YFV17D yellow fever vaccine.

The chain combines TRBV27 with TRBJ2-7, with D tentatively TRBD1 (5 bases). The CDR3 covers 15 residues. The germline V and J ends were trimmed by 5 bases and 5 bases, with 19 bases remaining between them. The V gene's germline CDR1 is MNHEY and CDR2 SMNVEV (reference sequence). The chain's CDR3 is CASSTSPGLVHEQYV. DNA for the CDR3: TGTGCCAGCAGTACATCCCCAGGGCTCGTCCACGAGCAGTACGTC.

This clonotype was observed at least ten times. The J gene is TRBJ2-7, the V gene TRBV7-6; 9 positions agree with TRBD1. Germline V lookup: CDR1 SGHVS, CDR2 FNYEAQ. After removal of 4 bases from V and 5 bases from J, the junction contained 6 bases not matched to a gene. The CDR3 sequence is 14 residues long. The CDR3 is CASSSRDRVHEQYF. In nucleotides, the CDR3 is TGTGCCAGCAGCTCCCGGGACAGGGTTCACGAGCAGTACTTC.

This clonotype has at least ten counts. The junction departs from the called germline gene at one end, perhaps through a read error. This chain uses TRBV7-6 with TRBJ1-2; possibly TRBD1 for D (5 bases). The CDR3 spans 15 residues. CDR1 SGHVS and CDR2 FNYEAQ come from the germline V gene. The CDR3: CASSLVAGSRPGYNF. The DNA for the CDR3 is TGTGCCAGCAGCTTAGTGGCAGGGTCGAGGCCCGGCTACAACTTC.

This clonotype was counted ten times or more. The chain is built from TRBV9 and TRBJ2-5; 11 nucleotides align to TRBD1. This CDR3 has 16 amino acids. CDR1 and CDR2 (germline): SGDLS, YYNGEE. V lost 2 bases, J lost 4 bases, and 7 bases stayed unmatched. In nucleotides, the CDR3 is TGTGCCAGCAGCGTCCTGGCCGGGACAGGGGGAGAGACCCAGTACTTC. This translates into CASSVLAGTGGETQYF.

In its sample, this clonotype was seen a few times. J is TRBJ2-7 and V is TRBV7-2; the D is unclear. V lost 6 bases and J 9 bases, leaving 15 bases between the germline ends. The CDR3 has 12 amino acids. Germline V gene sequence: CDR1 SGHTA, CDR2 FQGNSA. The CDR3 coding sequence is TGTGCCAGCAGACTGGGGAATGGCCGGCAGTACTTC. It encodes CASRLGNGRQYF.

The rearrangement uses TRBV7-2 and TRBJ2-5; D is possibly TRBD2 (6 bases). Germline V CDR1 and CDR2: SGHTA, FQGNSA. The V gene lost 5 bases and the J gene lost 10 bases, with 11 bases spanning the gap. The length of the CDR3 is 11 residues. The chain's CDR3 is CASSEVGGQYF. The CDR3 nucleotides are TGTGCCAGCAGCGAGGTCGGGGGCCAGTACTTC.

This clonotype was picked up many times. The chain combines TRBV12-3 or TRBV12-4 with TRBJ2-1; D gene unclear. This CDR3 is 15 amino acids long. V lost 1 base to trimming and J lost 0 bases, with 7 bases between them. CDR3 DNA sequence: TGTGCCAGCAGTTTAGTAATCAACTCCTACAATGAGCAGTTCTTC. Protein product: CASSLVINSYNEQFF.

This clonotype was seen only a few times. This chain connects TRBV6-5 to TRBJ2-5; maybe TRBD2 (6 bases). Germline values: CDR1 MNHEY, CDR2 SVGAGI. The CDR3 length is 19 residues. V gave up 5 bases and J gave up 4 bases, with 29 bases separating them. Here the CDR3 DNA reads TGTGCCAGCAGTAAACATGCAATACGGGGGATGGGAGTGAGAGAGACCCAGTACTTC. It translates to CASSKHAIRGMGVRETQYF.

For this clonotype: The conserved closing phenylalanine or tryptophan is absent in this CDR3, likely reflecting a read error. This chain links TRBV11-2 with TRBJ2-5; 9 positions match TRBD2. This CDR3 contains 15 residues. CDR1 and CDR2 from the germline V gene are SGHAT and FQNNGV. The V segment lost 3 bases and the J segment 5 bases; nucleotides outside the gene matches: 7. The CDR3 DNA follows: TGTGCCAGCAGCTTTAGCCCTAGCGGGGCGGAGACCCAGTACTCC. Translating gives CASSFSPSGAETQYS.

This clonotype was picked up many times. This chain uses TRBV28 with TRBJ1-4, with unresolved D. This CDR3 has 12 residues. V lost 5 bases and J lost 4, with 5 bases in between. Germline CDR1 and CDR2: MDHEN and SYDVKM. CDR3 DNA: TGTGCCAGCAGTGGGAGTAATGAAAAACTGTTTTTT. Its translation is CASSGSNEKLFF. The full variable domain, completed using reference TRBV28 and TRBJ1-4, is DVKVTQSSRYLVKRTGEKVFLECVQDMDHENMFWYRQDPGLGLRLIYFSYDVKMKEKGDIPEGYSVSREKKERFSLILESASTNQTSMYLCASSGSNEKLFFGSGTQLSVL.

In this sample, this clonotype turned up a few times. The gene calls are TRBV5-4 and TRBJ2-7; D assignment may be TRBD1 or TRBD2 (5 bases each). Germline V CDR1 and CDR2: SGHNT, YYREEE (reference sequence). The CDR3 loop spans 16 amino acids. The V and J ends lost 4 bases and 7 bases respectively, with 24 bases between them. The CDR3 sequence: CASSQGVIGNPGEQYV. The DNA for the CDR3 is TGTGCCAGCAGCCAGGGAGTAATCGGGAACCCGGGAGAGCAGTACGTC.

This clonotype was found a few times. The chain links TRBV20-1 to TRBJ2-5; the D is unclear. V was clipped by 1 base and J by 5 bases, with 11 bases between them. CDR1 DFQATT and CDR2 SNEGSKA come from the germline V gene (reference sequence). This CDR3 is built from 13 residues. The CDR3 DNA is TGCAGTGCTAGAGTAAACTTCGAGGAGACCCAGTACTTC. Amino acid sequence: CSARVNFEETQYF.